This TCR beta chain was recovered during a study of T cell responses to AZD1222 COVID-19 vaccine. Using immunoSEQ multiplex PCR, the repertoire was profiled, and TCRdb retains in-frame clones only, with some absent. This sample has 100,000 to 150,000 clones, with about nine tenths found just once. Of note for this clone: Its antigen is still unknown.

Findings and caveats of the study: Clonal diversity was possibly underestimated; the donors were predominantly white British and more often female. Researchers report vaccine-associated CD4 TCRs spanning spike, with dominance at 160-218 and 743-854. Baseline serology detected seropositivity in only a handful of AZD1222 recipients.

This TCR was sampled from an adult in good health. Source: peripheral blood, taken on day 0 of AZD1222 vaccination.

The CDR3 coding sequence is TGTGCCACCAGTGAGGGGGGCCAGTCTAATGAAAAACTGTTTTTT. The encoded protein is CATSEGGQSNEKLFF. The rearrangement joins TRBV24-1 to TRBJ1-4; possible D gene TRBD1, 6 bases. The CDR3 runs to 15 residues. Between the trimmed V and J ends, which lost 4 bases and 3 bases, there was a span of 11 bases. Germline V CDR1 and CDR2: KGHDR, SFDVKD.